The T cell receptor (beta chain) under discussion was sequenced for a study of STAT5B mutations in CD4+ large granular lymphocyte leukemia. Study in general: The CDR3 'QG' motif was associated with a particular HLA allele among healthy donors.

Generated by immunoSEQ multiplex PCR, the TCRdb table keeps only in-frame clones and is missing some. The sample has approximately 23,000 clones, around 76% seen once. The material sequenced was CD4+ T cells from blood buffy coats. The clonotype originates from a human donor in good health.

CDR3: CASSVAQSYTDTQYF. As DNA, the CDR3 is TGTGCCAGCAGCGTAGCACAGAGTTACACAGATACGCAGTATTTT. This rearrangement joins TRBV9 to TRBJ2-3; the D is unclear. This CDR3 comprises 15 residues. V was shortened by 0 bases and J by 2 bases, with 10 bases between the two germline ends. The V gene's germline CDR1 is SGDLS and CDR2 YYNGEE.